This T cell receptor (beta chain) was documented in a study of vaccination and CD4 T cells after COVID-19. The wider study: Convalescent participants consisted of six males and four females, two being Hispanic. Cellular stimulation was performed using overlapping spike peptides derived from SARS-CoV-2, HCoV-NL63, HCoV-OC43 and HCoV-229E. Cultures designated as controls were supplied with a CEFX pool, an HIV-1 Nef pool, or no peptide.

Documented treatment: roughly ten-day PBMC culture with coronavirus spike peptide pools or control peptides (ViraFEST assay). Using peptide pools, antigen-specific T cells were expanded in ViraFEST before TCRs were sequenced. Sequencing of the DNA from cultured CD4+ T cells was carried out with the Oncomine TCR Beta short-read assay. TCRdb ran MiXCR on the PCR reads and lists one entry per CDR3 protein. The data contain under 25,000 distinct CDR3 sequences, about 56% of them singletons. The table lists this clonotype with a few counts. No antigen is known for it. The germline CDR1 and CDR2 sequences are DFQATT and SNEGSKA (reference sequence). The V end was cut by 4 bases, the J end by 4 bases, with 18 bases between. The CDR3 is 15 amino acids.

The chain is built from TRBV20-1 and TRBJ2-3; D call uncertain. The clonotype originates from a human donor who had recovered from COVID-19. Sequencing input: CD4+ T cells from blood, cultured in vitro. CDR3 loop: CSATPPTVKADTQYF. The CDR3 coding sequence is TGCAGTGCTACACCGCCCACGGTCAAGGCAGATACGCAGTATTTT.